This T cell receptor beta chain is drawn from a study of blood T cell repertoires in COVID-19. For the study at large: Acute-phase and convalescent COVID-19 samples originated in the United States, Italy and Spain. Sample material is recorded as cDNA or gDNA derived from T cells, B-cell-depleted T cells, or PBMCs.

Authors' data handling: Estimates of nucleated cell counts were drawn from the amplification of reference gene primers. The repertoire was sequenced with immunoSEQ multiplex PCR; TCRdb's copy has only in-frame clones and lacks some. Clonal size and the V and J genes are those of that table, whereas D and trimming came from the DNA. The sample includes 85,000 to 100,000 clones, 65% to 90% of them seen just once. The CDR3 contains 15 residues. The germline V gene encodes CDR1 WNHNN and CDR2 SYGVQD (reference sequence). The V segment lost 5 bases and the J segment 1 base; nucleotides outside the gene matches: 7.

This chain connects TRBV10-1 to TRBJ1-1; TRBD1 matches at 7 bases. Specimen: peripheral blood. The sequence derives from a man in his 60s with acute or convalescent COVID-19. Here the CDR3 DNA reads TGCGCCAGCAGTAAACGACAGGGTGGGAACACTGAAGCTTTCTTT. Amino acids: CASSKRQGGNTEAFF.